These 24 T cell receptor beta chains were all obtained from the same sample, sequenced in a study of shared clonotypes between healthy human individuals. Here immunoSEQ multiplex PCR was the method, and the copy in TCRdb shows in-frame clones only, minus some. The data show fewer than 2.5 million clones, approximately 94% seen once. Sequenced input: naive CD4+ T cells from PBMCs. Subset reported: CD45RA+ positively selected. The receptors were gathered from a man younger than 35 in good health. Some clones in this sample may be carry-over from other donors' samples.

This clone was found once. The genes are TRBV28 and TRBJ1-2, with D possibly being TRBD1 (6 bases). With 5 bases removed from V and 5 bases from J, the gap between germline ends came to 12 bases. Germline values: CDR1 MDHEN, CDR2 SYDVKM. This CDR3 spans 13 amino acids. The CDR3 sequence: CASSPYRAYGYTF. The DNA of the CDR3 is TGTGCCAGCAGTCCGTACAGGGCGTATGGCTACACCTTC.

The chain carries TRBV7-6 and TRBJ2-1; D gene uncertain. Trimming removed 4 bases from V and 7 bases from J, with 14 bases in between. Germline loops: CDR1 SGHVS, CDR2 FNYEAQ. The CDR3 runs to 14 residues. As DNA, the CDR3 is TGTGCCAGCAGCTCCCGTGCCTTGGCGAATGAGCAGTTCTTC. Encoded protein: CASSSRALANEQFF.

Of note for this clone: The same CDR3 is also encoded by other DNA sequences in this sample. This chain connects TRBV6-5 to TRBJ2-7; no reliable D call. The V and J ends lost 6 bases and 6 bases respectively, with 12 bases between them. In germline, CDR1 is MNHEY, CDR2 SVGAGI. This CDR3 is built from 12 residues. The CDR3 sequence: CASRATGGEQYF. CDR3 DNA sequence: TGTGCCAGCAGAGCCACCGGTGGCGAGCAGTACTTC.

The chain couples TRBV6-5 to TRBJ1-2; D ambiguous. The V and J ends lost 0 bases and 4 bases respectively, with 9 bases between them. The germline V gene encodes CDR1 MNHEY and CDR2 SVGAGI. The length of the CDR3 is 14 residues. The CDR3 protein is CASSYSKGIYGYTF. CDR3 in DNA: TGTGCCAGCAGTTACTCGAAAGGGATCTATGGCTACACCTTC.

The chain has TRBV6-1 and TRBJ2-6; D is undetermined. Germline assignment: CDR1 MNHNS and CDR2 SASEGT. The CDR3 has 13 amino acids. V dropped 8 bases and J dropped 0 bases, with 5 bases sitting between them. The CDR3 bases are TGTGCCAGCCGTACCTCTGGGGCCAACGTCCTGACTTTC. This codes for CASRTSGANVLTF.

As for this clone: The same CDR3 arises from other DNA sequences in this sample as well. The CDR3 sequence: CASSLAGAETQYF. DNA for the CDR3: TGTGCCAGCAGCTTGGCAGGTGCGGAGACCCAGTACTTC. This chain uses TRBV7-9 with TRBJ2-5; no reliable D call. Trimming took 3 bases from V and 5 from J, leaving 10 bases between them. The germline V gene has CDR1 SEHNR and CDR2 FQNEAQ (reference sequence). The CDR3 runs to 13 residues.

This clone was found once. The chain carries TRBV7-6 and TRBJ1-3, with a possible D match to TRBD1 (6 bases). This CDR3 has 16 residues. V shed 1 base and J shed 1 base, with 11 bases lying between them. CDR1 SGHVS and CDR2 FNYEAQ come from the germline V gene. CDR3 sequence reads: CASSLGGTGSGNTIYF. The CDR3 DNA reads TGTGCCAGCAGCTTAGGGGGAACAGGGTCTGGAAACACCATATATTTT.

This clone was seen just once. The chain links TRBV28 to TRBJ1-1, with 9 nucleotides matching TRBD1. The CDR3 runs 15 residues. Germline V gives CDR1 MDHEN, CDR2 SYDVKM. Trimming took 5 bases from V and 5 from J; bases not matched to a gene: 9. The CDR3 bases are TGTGCCAGCAGTCCCGGACAGGGGATGTGGACTGAAGCTTTCTTT. It codes for CASSPGQGMWTEAFF.

The chain couples TRBV5-1 to TRBJ2-1, with 8 bases fitting TRBD2. With 0 bases clipped from V and 10 bases from J, the junction kept 12 bases outside the gene matches. Germline-derived CDR1 and CDR2 are SGHRS and YFSETQ. The CDR3 length is 16 residues. CDR3: CASSLEGTRIPQEQFF. The CDR3 coding sequence is TGCGCCAGCAGCTTGGAGGGGACTAGGATCCCGCAGGAGCAGTTCTTC.

The J gene is TRBJ2-1, the V gene TRBV29-1, with a weak D call TRBD1 (5 bases). Germline V lookup: CDR1 SQVTM, CDR2 ANQGSEA. Deletions cut 7 bases from V and 2 bases from J, with 15 bases between. This CDR3 has 14 residues. The CDR3 region is CSGRLATAYNEQFF. In nucleotides, the CDR3 is TGCAGCGGGCGACTCGCGACAGCCTACAATGAGCAGTTCTTC.

The chain uses TRBV28 and TRBJ1-2, with D unresolved. The germline V gene encodes CDR1 MDHEN and CDR2 SYDVKM. The V end lost 5 bases, the J end lost 12 bases, and 16 bases lay between the germline ends. The length of the CDR3 is 12 residues. CDR3 region: CASSPWRGTDTF. CDR3 DNA sequence: TGTGCCAGCAGTCCCTGGCGGGGAACGGACACCTTC.

The rearrangement links TRBV11-2 to TRBJ2-2; 7 positions match TRBD2. Germline CDR1 is SGHAT and CDR2 is FQNNGV. V lost 5 bases and J lost 0; bases outside the gene matches: 12. The CDR3 is made up of 18 amino acids. DNA of the CDR3: TGTGCCAGCAGCCCCCCAAGATTGAGCGGGACGAACACCGGGGAGCTGTTTTTT. It codes for CASSPPRLSGTNTGELFF.

This clone was picked up a small number of times. The J gene is TRBJ1-1, the V gene TRBV30; no clear D gene. Germline V lookup: CDR1 GTSNPN, CDR2 SVGIG (reference sequence). The length of the CDR3 is 13 residues. The V and J ends lost 3 bases and 3 bases respectively, with 11 bases between them. This CDR3 is CAWSLTWDTEAFF. The CDR3 region has the DNA TGTGCCTGGAGCCTTACCTGGGACACTGAAGCTTTCTTT. Full variable domain (missing parts from reference TRBV30 and TRBJ1-1): SQTIHQWPATLVQPVGSPLSLECTVEGTSNPNLYWYRQAAGRGLQLLFYSVGIGQISSEVPQNLSASRPQDRQFILSSKKLLLSDSGFYLCAWSLTWDTEAFFGQGTRLTVV.

This clone is a singleton in its sample. The chain recombines TRBV6-6 with TRBJ2-3, with TRBD1 identical over 10 bases. CDR3 length: 13 residues. V lost 8 bases to trimming and J lost 4 bases; unmatched junction nucleotides: 3. Germline V lookup: CDR1 MNHNY, CDR2 SVGAGI (reference sequence). CDR3 protein: CASEGQGPDTQYF. CDR3 nucleotide sequence: TGTGCCAGCGAGGGACAGGGGCCAGATACGCAGTATTTT.

The chain combines TRBV5-1 with TRBJ2-2; TRBD2 aligns across 13 bases. V lost 6 bases, J lost 6 bases, and 5 bases stayed unmatched. The CDR3 totals 15 residues. Germline CDR1 is SGHRS and CDR2 is YFSETQ. For the CDR3, the DNA is TGCGCCAGCATCGGACTAGCGGGAGCGCCCGGGGAGCTGTTTTTT. The encoded protein is CASIGLAGAPGELFF.

This clone appeared once. The chain combines TRBV12-2 with TRBJ2-5; the D call in the table, TRBD2, was not verified against the DNA. The DNA end favors TRBJ2-7, so the J call may be wrong. TRBV12-2 is given as a pseudogene. The CDR3 spans 13 residues. CDR3 region: CASLPGGRDEQYF. In nucleotides, the CDR3 is TGTGCAAGTCTCCCGGGGGGGCGTGACGAGCAGTACTTC.

V gene TRBV18 combines with J gene TRBJ2-1; perhaps TRBD2 as D (5 bases). Trimming left V 5 bases short and J 4 bases short, with 21 bases between. Germline V gene data show CDR1 as KGHSH and CDR2 as LQKENI. The CDR3 is 17 amino acids. The DNA of the CDR3 is TGTGCCAGCTCAATGGAGGAGGAGAGAGCGGCTTACAATGAGCAGTTCTTC. Its protein product is CASSMEEERAAYNEQFF.

Remarks on this clone: Other DNA variants within this sample encode the same CDR3. The chain recombines TRBV28 with TRBJ2-2; maybe TRBD1 (5 bases). The CDR3 runs to 15 residues. Looked up from germline, CDR1 is MDHEN and CDR2 is SYDVKM. V lost 3 bases to trimming and J lost 4 bases, with 12 bases between them. CDR3 region: CASSLSGSGTGELFF. CDR3 in DNA: TGTGCCAGCAGTTTGTCAGGGTCGGGCACCGGGGAGCTGTTTTTT.

The chain joins TRBV14 to TRBJ2-7, with 7 nucleotides matching TRBD1. Germline V gene sequence: CDR1 SGHDN, CDR2 FVKESK. Trimming removed 4 bases from V and 6 bases from J; junction bases left unmatched: 3. There are 12 residues in the CDR3. The CDR3, as DNA: TGTGCCAGCAGCCTTACAGGGGTCGAGCAGTACTTC. Translating gives CASSLTGVEQYF.

This clone was found once. V usage is TRBV4-2 and J usage is TRBJ1-1; TRBD1 might be the D (5 bases). The CDR3 length is 15 residues. The germline gives CDR1 LGHNA, CDR2 YNFKEQ. V lost 2 bases to trimming and J lost 1 base, with 11 bases between them. The CDR3 DNA follows: TGTGCCAGCAGCCAACAGGGTCTTCAGAACACTGAAGCTTTCTTT. It specifies CASSQQGLQNTEAFF.

This clone has just one count. This rearrangement joins TRBV6-6 to TRBJ2-2; D is perhaps TRBD1 or TRBD2 (5 bases each). Trimming removed 0 bases from V and 5 bases from J, with 13 bases in between. This CDR3 region has 16 residues. Germline-derived CDR1 and CDR2 are MNHNY and SVGAGI (reference sequence). CDR3 coding DNA: TGTGCCAGCAGTTACTCGAGAGGGGCCGGAACCGGGGAGCTGTTTTTT. Its protein is CASSYSRGAGTGELFF.

V gene TRBV7-2 combines with J gene TRBJ2-3; tentative D call: TRBD2 (5 bases). The CDR3 totals 16 residues. The V end lost 5 bases, the J end lost 2 bases, and 17 bases lay between the germline ends. CDR1 SGHTA and CDR2 FQGNSA come from the germline V gene. CDR3 nucleotide sequence: TGTGCCAGCAGCCCGCGCCCCAGAGCGGTCACAGATACGCAGTATTTT. Its protein product is CASSPRPRAVTDTQYF.

The CDR3 region has the DNA TGCGCCAGCAGCCTAGGAGGGGAAGATCAGCCCCAGCATTTT. It codes for CASSLGGEDQPQHF. V usage is TRBV5-1 and J usage is TRBJ1-5; the D gene is possibly TRBD1 (5 bases). In germline, CDR1 is SGHRS, CDR2 YFSETQ. The CDR3 totals 14 residues. V lost 4 bases and J 5 bases, leaving 13 bases between the germline ends.

The chain carries TRBV5-1 and TRBJ1-4; 7 bases are a match to TRBD1. The CDR3 covers 17 residues. In germline, CDR1 is SGHRS, CDR2 YFSETQ. V shed 4 bases and J 0 bases; nucleotides not matched to a gene: 9. CDR3 bases: TGCGCCAGCAGCCCACGGACAGGAGATACAACTAATGAAAAACTGTTTTTT. Protein: CASSPRTGDTTNEKLFF.